These 26 T cell receptor beta chains were sequenced from one sample in a study of T-cell memory formation after mild COVID-19 listed by TCRdb under 2021. Library creation used 5' RACE. Data came from an Illumina NovaSeq 6000. TCRdb cleaned the public reads at Q25 with fastp, built clones with MiXCR and kept in-frame beta chains. Every distinct CDR3 protein forms one entry, paired with its most common genes and DNA. In all, the sample holds about 500,000 distinct CDR3 sequences, and around 21% of those were seen once. Around an eighth of the sample goes to the ten largest clones. Material: PBMCs or a T cell subset sorted from them (not recorded which). These receptors were taken from an adult woman who had mild COVID-19 (a few samples of this study predate the infection). The sample titles of this study are shuffled in the database, so cell type and time point are left out; the donor was told from shared clones.

This clonotype was seen more than once but under ten times. The chain carries TRBV5-1 and TRBJ2-1, with D perhaps TRBD1 (6 bases). Trimming removed 5 bases from V and 4 bases from J, with 10 bases in between. Germline V gene sequence: CDR1 SGHRS, CDR2 YFSETQ. This CDR3 is built from 13 residues. Here the CDR3 reads CASRTGGYNEQFF. As DNA, the CDR3 is TGCGCCAGCAGGACAGGAGGATACAATGAGCAGTTCTTC.

This clonotype was found a few times. The chain combines TRBV30 with TRBJ2-5; 7 bases map to TRBD1. Germline-derived CDR1 and CDR2 are GTSNPN and SVGIG (reference sequence). The CDR3 consists of 15 residues. J gave up 5 bases and V 3 bases, and 12 bases lay outside the gene matches. This chain's CDR3 is CAWSAPRQGRETQYF. CDR3 nucleotide sequence: TGTGCCTGGAGCGCACCCCGACAGGGTCGGGAGACCCAGTACTTC.

This chain links TRBV6-1 with TRBJ1-1; no reliable D call. Germline loops: CDR1 MNHNS, CDR2 SASEGT. The CDR3 totals 14 residues. The V end lost 4 bases, the J end lost 3 bases, and 12 bases lay between the germline ends. CDR3 residues: CASSVGPEDTEAFF. CDR3 in DNA: TGTGCCAGCAGTGTGGGCCCAGAGGACACTGAAGCTTTCTTT.

The rearrangement joins TRBV7-8 to TRBJ2-7, with 12 bases lining up with TRBD1. J gave up 7 bases and V 5 bases, and 12 bases lay outside the gene matches. Germline values: CDR1 SGHVS, CDR2 FQNEAQ. The CDR3 spans 16 residues. The chain's CDR3 is CASSTLPGQGAGEQYF. In DNA form, the CDR3 reads TGTGCCAGCAGCACCCTACCGGGACAGGGGGCAGGTGAGCAGTACTTC.

V usage is TRBV24-1 and J usage is TRBJ2-5; 10 nucleotides match TRBD2. Looked up from germline, CDR1 is KGHDR and CDR2 is SFDVKD. The CDR3 is 19 residues long. The V and J ends lost 4 bases and 3 bases, in that order; junction bases with no gene match: 16. CDR3 sequence: CATSELSGTSDSVEETQYF. The CDR3 DNA reads as TGTGCCACCAGTGAGTTGTCCGGGACTAGCGACTCGGTGGAAGAGACCCAGTACTTC.

The chain recombines TRBV7-9 with TRBJ2-1; a weak D match, TRBD2 (7 bases). Germline V CDR1 and CDR2: SEHNR, FQNEAQ (reference sequence). The V gene lost 1 base and the J gene lost 3 bases, with 19 bases spanning the gap. This CDR3 is built from 18 residues. CDR3 loop: CASSLGGPGTTFYNEQFF. The DNA for the CDR3 is TGTGCCAGCAGCTTAGGGGGGCCCGGGACTACCTTCTACAATGAGCAGTTCTTC. Based on the CDR3 plus reference TRBV7-9 and TRBJ2-1, the full variable domain is DTGVSQNPRHKITKRGQNVTFRCDPISEHNRLYWYRQTLGQGPEFLTYFQNEAQLEKSRLLSDRFSAERPKGSFSTLEIQRTEQGDSAMYLCASSLGGPGTTFYNEQFFGPGTRLTVL.

This chain uses TRBV6-6 with TRBJ2-5; D is perhaps TRBD1 or TRBD2 (5 bases each). Trimming pared 0 bases from V and 4 bases from J, leaving 18 bases between. This CDR3 is 17 amino acids long. Germline V gene lookup returns CDR1 MNHNY and CDR2 SVGAGI (reference sequence). The CDR3 protein is CASSYSKSVRGRETQYF. The CDR3 DNA follows: TGTGCCAGCAGTTACTCGAAGTCGGTGAGGGGACGAGAGACCCAGTACTTC.

In the case of this clonotype: A read error may be the cause here, since a much bigger clone is one base away. This chain connects TRBV5-1 to TRBJ2-5, with 7 bases aligning to TRBD1. The germline V gene has CDR1 SGHRS and CDR2 YFSETQ. The CDR3 length is 16 residues. CDR3 amino acids: CASNEGAFYVQETQHF. The CDR3 DNA reads as TGCGCCAGCAACGAGGGGGCCTTCTATGTCCAAGAGACCCAGCACTTC.

This clonotype appeared a few times. DNA of the CDR3: TGCAGTGCTAGAGATGACCTCCCAGGGACTACCTATGGCTACACCTTC. Its translation: CSARDDLPGTTYGYTF. The V and J genes are TRBV20-1 and TRBJ1-2; perhaps TRBD1 as D (5 bases). Germline assignment: CDR1 DFQATT and CDR2 SNEGSKA (reference sequence). Trimming took off 0 bases at V and 4 bases at J, with 18 bases between the two ends. The CDR3 is 16 residues long.

V is TRBV7-9 and J is TRBJ2-1; 13 bases align to TRBD2. There are 16 residues in the CDR3. V lost 5 bases, J lost 8 bases, and 9 bases stayed unmatched. The V gene's germline CDR1 is SEHNR and CDR2 FQNEAQ (reference sequence). The CDR3 spells CASSPRTSGSYDEQFF. As DNA, the CDR3 is TGTGCCAGCAGCCCCAGGACTAGCGGGAGTTACGATGAGCAGTTCTTC.

The genes are TRBV24-1 and TRBJ2-1; D is perhaps TRBD1 (6 bases). V lost 3 bases and J 5 bases, leaving 16 bases between the germline ends. Germline V CDR1 and CDR2: KGHDR, SFDVKD. The CDR3 is made up of 16 amino acids. CDR3 DNA: TGTGCCACCAGTGATCCACCGGGACAACCCGACAATGAGCAGTTCTTC. Translated, it gives CATSDPPGQPDNEQFF.

V is TRBV5-1 and J is TRBJ2-3; TRBD1 matches 7 bases. Trimming at V came to 5 bases and at J to 5 bases, leaving 8 bases not matched to a gene. Germline V gives CDR1 SGHRS, CDR2 YFSETQ. This CDR3 has 14 amino acids. CDR3: CASRGTGAGDTQYF. CDR3 DNA: TGCGCCAGCAGAGGAACAGGGGCCGGAGATACGCAGTATTTT.

The chain employs TRBV12-3 or TRBV12-4 and TRBJ1-6; 7 bases align to TRBD1. J was trimmed by 7 bases and V by 4 bases; bases with no gene match: 7. The CDR3 covers 15 residues. CDR3 DNA: TGTGCCAGCAGTTGGAGACAGGGCATAAATTCACCCCTCCACTTT. Amino acids: CASSWRQGINSPLHF.

This clonotype was observed a few times. CDR3: CASSVVGWGTEAFF. CDR3 sequence (DNA): TGTGCCAGCAGCGTAGTAGGGTGGGGTACTGAAGCTTTCTTT. The chain is built from TRBV9 and TRBJ1-1; no reliable D call. V lost 0 bases and J lost 5, with 11 bases in between. The length of the CDR3 is 14 residues. The germline gives CDR1 SGDLS, CDR2 YYNGEE.

This clonotype was observed a handful of times. V is TRBV27 and J is TRBJ2-3; 9 bases are shared with TRBD1. Germline-derived CDR1 and CDR2 are MNHEY and SMNVEV (reference sequence). There are 16 residues in the CDR3. The V segment lost 5 bases and the J segment 6 bases; nucleotides outside the gene matches: 12. The CDR3: CASSLRYRDRDDTQYF. CDR3 sequence (DNA): TGTGCCAGCAGTCTGAGATACCGGGACAGGGATGATACGCAGTATTTT.

This clonotype was counted only a few times. The chain combines TRBV30 with TRBJ1-6; D may be TRBD1 (6 bases). CDR1 is GTSNPN, CDR2 SVGIG, per germline (reference sequence). V was clipped by 0 bases and J by 2 bases, with 11 bases between them. The CDR3 has 16 amino acids. This chain's CDR3 is CAWSVTGWAYNSPLHF. The CDR3 DNA follows: TGTGCCTGGAGTGTAACAGGGTGGGCCTATAATTCACCCCTCCACTTT.

This clonotype turned up a few times. The gene calls are TRBV4-2 and TRBJ2-1, with 8 bases matching TRBD1. V was clipped by 8 bases and J by 1 base; unmatched bases: 7. The CDR3 sequence is 15 residues long. In germline, CDR1 is LGHNA, CDR2 YNFKEQ. The CDR3 sequence: CASDAGGPSYNEQFF. The CDR3 coding sequence is TGTGCCAGCGATGCAGGGGGCCCATCCTACAATGAGCAGTTCTTC.

Notes on this clonotype: One junction end disagrees with the germline gene, perhaps due to a read error. The V gene is TRBV3-1, the J gene TRBJ2-7; 8 bases match TRBD1. The CDR3 sequence is 15 residues long. Germline V gene data show CDR1 as LGHDT and CDR2 as YNNKEL (reference sequence). CDR3 sequence: CASSLAPGGSNEQYF. The CDR3 region has the DNA TGTGCCAGCAGCCTAGCCCCAGGGGGCTCCAACGAGCAGTACTTC.

In this sample, this clonotype turned up a few times. V and J are TRBV5-6 and TRBJ1-6, with D uncertain. Trimming left V 3 bases short and J 5 bases short, with 18 bases between. The CDR3 totals 17 residues. Germline V lookup: CDR1 SGHDT, CDR2 YYEEEE. CDR3 residues: CASSSPDGGIDNSPLHF. Written as DNA, the CDR3 is TGTGCCAGCAGCTCACCGGACGGAGGAATTGATAATTCACCCCTCCACTTT.

This clonotype has a count of ten or more. The V call is TRBV20-1, the J call TRBJ2-1, with 7 bases fitting TRBD2. Germline assignment: CDR1 DFQATT and CDR2 SNEGSKA (reference sequence). Losses at the gene ends were 4 bases for V and 10 bases for J; bases not matched to a gene: 4. The CDR3 is 11 amino acids. The CDR3 protein is CSATLAGEQFF. The CDR3 nucleotides are TGCAGTGCTACTTTAGCGGGCGAGCAGTTCTTC.

This clonotype occurred a few times. V usage is TRBV7-9 and J usage is TRBJ1-5; D unresolved. The length of the CDR3 is 14 residues. The germline gives CDR1 SEHNR, CDR2 FQNEAQ (reference sequence). V was trimmed by 1 base and J by 6 bases, leaving 10 bases between them. CDR3: CASSLEGGSQPQHF. The CDR3 DNA sequence: TGTGCCAGCAGCTTAGAGGGAGGGTCTCAGCCCCAGCATTTT.

The chain recombines TRBV29-1 with TRBJ2-6, with D hard to call. Trimming cost V 2 bases and J 11 bases, with 13 bases left between them. Germline-derived CDR1 and CDR2 are SQVTM and ANQGSEA. This CDR3 is built from 13 residues. CDR3 in amino acids: CSVETHIRDVLTF. The CDR3 DNA reads TGCAGCGTTGAAACCCACATCCGCGACGTCCTGACTTTC.

V usage is TRBV6-5 and J usage is TRBJ1-2; possible D gene TRBD1, 6 bases. Looked up from germline, CDR1 is MNHEY and CDR2 is SVGAGI. V was trimmed by 6 bases and J by 3 bases, leaving 20 bases between them. The CDR3 runs to 16 residues. CDR3 sequence: CASRPRLGQLYYGYTF. CDR3 nucleotides: TGTGCCAGCAGGCCCCGTTTAGGACAGCTGTACTATGGCTACACCTTC.

This clonotype was detected only a few times. The V call is TRBV3-1, the J call TRBJ2-1; possible D gene TRBD1, 5 bases. Germline V gene data show CDR1 as LGHDT and CDR2 as YNNKEL (reference sequence). V lost 0 bases and J 5 bases, leaving 17 bases between the germline ends. This CDR3 comprises 17 residues. The CDR3 nucleotides read TGTGCCAGCAGCCAAGATCCCGGCAGGGCCACTAACAATGAGCAGTTCTTC. Protein: CASSQDPGRATNNEQFF.

This clonotype was recorded many times. This chain joins TRBV5-5 and TRBJ2-7, with D unclear. CDR1 and CDR2 (germline): SGHKS, YYEKEE (reference sequence). The CDR3 runs 12 residues. V was clipped by 0 bases and J by 7 bases, with 8 bases between them. CDR3 sequence: CASSLEGREQYF. Written as DNA, the CDR3 is TGTGCCAGCAGCTTGGAAGGACGAGAGCAGTACTTC.

This clonotype was counted only a few times. The CDR3 bases are TGTGCCAGCAGCTTAGCGGGGCGCCTCGCCGGGGAGCAGTTCTTC. It translates to CASSLAGRLAGEQFF. The chain combines TRBV7-6 with TRBJ2-1, with D possibly being TRBD1 (5 bases). With 0 bases removed from V and 10 bases from J, the gap between germline ends came to 16 bases. There are 15 residues in the CDR3. Germline values: CDR1 SGHVS, CDR2 FNYEAQ.